This note documents a single T cell receptor beta chain sequence. Some clones are missing from TCRdb's copy, which holds only in-frame ones; the method was immunoSEQ multiplex PCR. The sample includes roughly 110,000 clones, about 87% seen only once; the top ten take about 2%. The data were obtained in a study of cytomegalovirus exposure and HLA in healthy donors. This receptor was taken from a woman between 18 and 30 years old in good health and CMV-seropositive. The sample consisted of PBMCs.

CDR3 sequence: CASSFRGGTADTQYF. In nucleotides, the CDR3 is TGTGCCAGCAGCTTCCGGGGGGGCACCGCAGATACGCAGTATTTT. The chain combines TRBV5-4 with TRBJ2-3, with TRBD2 matching over 8 bases. This CDR3 spans 15 amino acids. CDR1 is SGHNT, CDR2 YYREEE, per germline (reference sequence). Unmatched junction bases numbered 6, after V lost 2 bases and J lost 4 bases. Drawing the rest from reference TRBV5-4 and TRBJ2-3, the complete variable domain is ETGVTQSPTHLIKTRGQQVTLRCSSQSGHNTVSWYQQALGQGPQFIFQYYREEENGRGNFPPRFSGLQFPNYSSELNVNALELDDSALYLCASSFRGGTADTQYFGPGTRLTVL.